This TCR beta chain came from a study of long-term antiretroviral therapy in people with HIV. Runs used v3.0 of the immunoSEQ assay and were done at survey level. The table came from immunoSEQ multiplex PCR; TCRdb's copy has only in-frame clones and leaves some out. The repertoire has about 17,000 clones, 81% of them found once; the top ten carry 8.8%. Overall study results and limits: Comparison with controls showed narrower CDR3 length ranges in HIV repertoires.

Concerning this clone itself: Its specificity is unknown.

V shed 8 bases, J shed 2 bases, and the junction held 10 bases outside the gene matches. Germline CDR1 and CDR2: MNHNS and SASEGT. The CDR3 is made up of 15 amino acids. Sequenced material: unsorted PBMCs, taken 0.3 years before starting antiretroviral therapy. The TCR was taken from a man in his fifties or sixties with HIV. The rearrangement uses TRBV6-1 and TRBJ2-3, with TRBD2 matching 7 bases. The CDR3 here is CASLHLAEYTDTQYF. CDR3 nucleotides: TGTGCCAGCCTACACCTAGCGGAATACACAGATACGCAGTATTTT.